The sequence of this T cell receptor (beta chain) was determined in a study of shared clonotypes between healthy human individuals. Over several immunoSEQ plates, each subset's genomic DNA was distributed in even portions. The protocol was immunoSEQ multiplex PCR, while the TCRdb copy is restricted to in-frame clones and leaves out a portion. The sample consists of fewer than 600,000 clones, around three quarters of them appearing once. General study findings and limits: Tissues were not sampled, only blood, and their repertoires likely differ. Donor scarcity curtailed the genetic and exposure-history diversity represented herein.

This CDR3 is 15 amino acids long. The germline V gene has CDR1 SGHRS and CDR2 YFSETQ. V shed 5 bases and J 5 bases; nucleotides not matched to a gene: 6. Comment on this clone: Its antigen is as yet unknown.

This receptor was identified in a woman in her 40s in good health. Some clones in this sample may be carry-over from other donors' samples. The chain links TRBV5-1 to TRBJ2-3; 12 positions agree with TRBD2. What was sequenced was PBMCs. The CDR3 loop reads CASRRTSGVGDTQYF. The CDR3 DNA reads TGCGCCAGCAGACGGACTAGCGGGGTTGGAGATACGCAGTATTTT.